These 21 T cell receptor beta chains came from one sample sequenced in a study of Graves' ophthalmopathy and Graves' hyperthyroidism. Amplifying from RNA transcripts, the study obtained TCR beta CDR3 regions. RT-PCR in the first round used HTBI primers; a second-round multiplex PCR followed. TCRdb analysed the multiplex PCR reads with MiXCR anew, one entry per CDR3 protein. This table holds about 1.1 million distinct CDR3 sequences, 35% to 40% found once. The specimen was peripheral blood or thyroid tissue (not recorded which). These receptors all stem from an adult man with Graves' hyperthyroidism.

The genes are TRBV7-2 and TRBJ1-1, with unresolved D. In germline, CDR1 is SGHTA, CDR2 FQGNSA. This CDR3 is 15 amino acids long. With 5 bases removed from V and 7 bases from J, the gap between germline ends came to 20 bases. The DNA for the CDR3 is TGTGCCAGCAGCCTAGGTGGTCAGTCAGGCCGTGAAGCTTTCTTT. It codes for CASSLGGQSGREAFF.

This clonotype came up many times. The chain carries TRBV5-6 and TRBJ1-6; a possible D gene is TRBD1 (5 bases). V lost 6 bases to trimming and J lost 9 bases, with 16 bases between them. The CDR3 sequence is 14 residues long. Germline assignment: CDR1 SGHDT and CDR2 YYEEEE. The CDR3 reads CASKATGDRSPLHF. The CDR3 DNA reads TGTGCCAGCAAAGCGACTGGGGACCGTTCACCCCTCCACTTT.

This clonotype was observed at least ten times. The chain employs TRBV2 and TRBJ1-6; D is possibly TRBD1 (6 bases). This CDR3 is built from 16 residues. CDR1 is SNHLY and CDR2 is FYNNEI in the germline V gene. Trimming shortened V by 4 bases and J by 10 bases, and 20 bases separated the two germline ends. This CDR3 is CASSATYRVSQSPLHF. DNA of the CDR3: TGTGCCAGCAGTGCCACTTACAGGGTGTCACAGTCACCCCTCCACTTT.

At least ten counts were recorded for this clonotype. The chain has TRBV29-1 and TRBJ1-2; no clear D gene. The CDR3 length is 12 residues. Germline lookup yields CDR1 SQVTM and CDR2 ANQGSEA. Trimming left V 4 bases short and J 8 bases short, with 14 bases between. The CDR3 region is CSVVWERPGYTF. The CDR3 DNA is TGCAGCGTTGTTTGGGAGCGTCCGGGCTACACCTTC.

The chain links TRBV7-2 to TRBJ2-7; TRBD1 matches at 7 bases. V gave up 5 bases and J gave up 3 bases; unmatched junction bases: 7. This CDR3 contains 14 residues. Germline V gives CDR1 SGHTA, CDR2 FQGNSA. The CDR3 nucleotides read TGTGCCAGCAGCCGAAACAGGGGATTCTACGAGCAGTACTTC. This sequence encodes CASSRNRGFYEQYF. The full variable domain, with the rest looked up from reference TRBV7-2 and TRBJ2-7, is GAGVSQSPSNKVTEKGKDVELRCDPISGHTALYWYRQSLGQGLEFLIYFQGNSAPDKSGLPSDRFSAERTGGSVSTLTIQRTQQEDSAVYLCASSRNRGFYEQYFGPGTRLTVT.

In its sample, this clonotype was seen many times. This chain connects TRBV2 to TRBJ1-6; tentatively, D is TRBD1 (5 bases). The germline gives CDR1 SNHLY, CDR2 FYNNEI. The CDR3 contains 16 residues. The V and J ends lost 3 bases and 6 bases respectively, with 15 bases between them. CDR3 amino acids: CASSDPGEGANSPLHF. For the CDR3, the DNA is TGTGCCAGCAGTGATCCCGGAGAAGGGGCTAATTCACCCCTCCACTTT.

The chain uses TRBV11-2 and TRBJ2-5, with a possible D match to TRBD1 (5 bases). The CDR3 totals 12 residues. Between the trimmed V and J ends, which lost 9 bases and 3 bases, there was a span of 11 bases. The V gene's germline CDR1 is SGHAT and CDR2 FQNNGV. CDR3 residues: CASHTGEETQYF. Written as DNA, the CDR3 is TGTGCCAGTCACACAGGAGAAGAGACCCAGTACTTC. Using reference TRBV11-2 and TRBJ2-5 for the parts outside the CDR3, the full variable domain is EAGVAQSPRYKIIEKRQSVAFWCNPISGHATLYWYQQILGQGPKLLIQFQNNGVVDDSQLPKDRFSAERLKGVDSTLKIQPAKLEDSAVYLCASHTGEETQYFGPGTRLLVL.

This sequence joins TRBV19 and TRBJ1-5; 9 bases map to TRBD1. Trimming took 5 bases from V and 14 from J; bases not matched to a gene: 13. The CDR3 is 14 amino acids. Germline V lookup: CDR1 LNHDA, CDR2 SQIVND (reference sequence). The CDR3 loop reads CASSWMLDRGSEHF. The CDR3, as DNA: TGTGCCAGTAGTTGGATGTTGGACAGGGGATCCGAGCATTTT.

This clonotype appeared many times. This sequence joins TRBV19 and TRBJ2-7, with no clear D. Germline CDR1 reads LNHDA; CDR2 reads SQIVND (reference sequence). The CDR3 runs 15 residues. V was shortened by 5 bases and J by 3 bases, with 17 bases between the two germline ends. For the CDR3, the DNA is TGTGCCAGTAGTGTGGAAGACCAGAGAGTCTACGAGCAGTACTTC. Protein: CASSVEDQRVYEQYF.

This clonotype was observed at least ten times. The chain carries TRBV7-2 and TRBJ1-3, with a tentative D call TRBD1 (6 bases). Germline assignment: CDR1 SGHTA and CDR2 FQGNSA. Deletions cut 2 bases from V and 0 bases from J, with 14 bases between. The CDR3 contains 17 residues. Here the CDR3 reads CASSLYRQGSSGNTIYF. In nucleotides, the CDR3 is TGTGCCAGCAGCTTATATCGTCAGGGGAGCTCTGGAAACACCATATATTTT.

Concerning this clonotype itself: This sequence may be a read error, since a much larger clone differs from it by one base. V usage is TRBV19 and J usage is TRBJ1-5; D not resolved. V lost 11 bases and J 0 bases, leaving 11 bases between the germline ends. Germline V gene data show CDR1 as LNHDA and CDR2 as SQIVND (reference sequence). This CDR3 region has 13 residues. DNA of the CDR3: TGTGCCGGCGGGGTTTATAGCAATCAGCCCCAGCATTTT. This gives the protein CAGGVYSNQPQHF. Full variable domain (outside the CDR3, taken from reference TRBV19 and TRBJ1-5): DGGITQSPKYLFRKEGQNVTLSCEQNLNHDAMYWYRQDPGQGLRLIYYSQIVNDFQKGDIAEGYSVSREKKESFPLTVTSAQKNPTAFYLCAGGVYSNQPQHFGDGTRLSIL.

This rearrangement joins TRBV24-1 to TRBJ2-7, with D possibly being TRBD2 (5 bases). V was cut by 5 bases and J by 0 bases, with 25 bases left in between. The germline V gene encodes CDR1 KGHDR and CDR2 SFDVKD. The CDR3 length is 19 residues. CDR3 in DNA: TGTGCCACCAGTGGCGGGCCGGGCCCCGCGGATGCTCACTCCTACGAGCAGTACTTC. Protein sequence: CATSGGPGPADAHSYEQYF.

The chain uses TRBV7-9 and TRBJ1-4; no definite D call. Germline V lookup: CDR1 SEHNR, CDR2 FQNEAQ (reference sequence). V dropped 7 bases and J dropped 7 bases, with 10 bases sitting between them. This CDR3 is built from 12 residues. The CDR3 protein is CASNRESEKLFF. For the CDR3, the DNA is TGTGCCAGCAACCGCGAAAGTGAAAAACTGTTTTTT.

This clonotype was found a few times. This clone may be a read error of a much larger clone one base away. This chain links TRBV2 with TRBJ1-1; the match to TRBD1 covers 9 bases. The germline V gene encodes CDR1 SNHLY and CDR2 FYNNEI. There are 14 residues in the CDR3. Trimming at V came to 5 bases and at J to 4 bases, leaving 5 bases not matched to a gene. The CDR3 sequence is CASSYGTGSTEAFF. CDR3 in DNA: TGTGCCAGCAGTTACGGGACAGGGAGCACTGAAGCTTTCTTT. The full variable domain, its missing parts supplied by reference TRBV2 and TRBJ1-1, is EPEVTQTPSHQVTQMGQEVILRCVPISNHLYFYWYRQILGQKVEFLVSFYNNEISEKSEIFDDQFSVERPDGSNFTLKIRSTKLEDSAMYFCASSYGTGSTEAFFGQGTRLTVV.

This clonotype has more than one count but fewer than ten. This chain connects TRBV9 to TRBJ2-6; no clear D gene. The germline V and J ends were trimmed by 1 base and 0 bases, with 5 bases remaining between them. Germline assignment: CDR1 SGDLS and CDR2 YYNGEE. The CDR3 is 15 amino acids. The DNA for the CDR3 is TGTGCCAGCAGCGTACTAGTCTCTGGGGCCAACGTCCTGACTTTC. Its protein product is CASSVLVSGANVLTF.

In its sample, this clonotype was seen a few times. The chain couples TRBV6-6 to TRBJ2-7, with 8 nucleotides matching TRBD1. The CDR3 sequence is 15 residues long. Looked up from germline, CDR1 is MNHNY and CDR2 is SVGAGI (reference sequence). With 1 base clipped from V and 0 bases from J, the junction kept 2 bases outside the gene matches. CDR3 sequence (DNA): TGTGCCAGCAGTTACTTTGGGACAGGCTCCTACGAGCAGTACTTC. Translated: CASSYFGTGSYEQYF.

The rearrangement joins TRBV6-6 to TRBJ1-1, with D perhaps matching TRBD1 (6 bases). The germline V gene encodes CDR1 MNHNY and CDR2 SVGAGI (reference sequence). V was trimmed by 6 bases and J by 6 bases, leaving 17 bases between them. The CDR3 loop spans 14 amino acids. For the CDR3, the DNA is TGTGCCAGCAGACGGATACAGGGAGGTGCTGAAGCTTTCTTT. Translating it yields CASRRIQGGAEAFF.

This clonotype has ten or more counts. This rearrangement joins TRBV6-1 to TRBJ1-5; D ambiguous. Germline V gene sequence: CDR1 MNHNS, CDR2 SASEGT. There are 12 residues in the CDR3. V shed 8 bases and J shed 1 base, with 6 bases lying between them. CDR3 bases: TGTGCCAGCCAGGACAGCAATCAGCCCCAGCATTTT. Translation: CASQDSNQPQHF.

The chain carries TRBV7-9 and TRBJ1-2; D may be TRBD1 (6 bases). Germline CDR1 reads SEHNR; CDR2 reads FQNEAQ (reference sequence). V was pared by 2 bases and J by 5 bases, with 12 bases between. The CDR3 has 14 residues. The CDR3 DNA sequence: TGTGCCAGCAGCTTATTCGACAGGCGGTATGGCTACACCTTC. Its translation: CASSLFDRRYGYTF. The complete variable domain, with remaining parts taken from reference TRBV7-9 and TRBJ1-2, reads DTGVSQNPRHKITKRGQNVTFRCDPISEHNRLYWYRQTLGQGPEFLTYFQNEAQLEKSRLLSDRFSAERPKGSFSTLEIQRTEQGDSAMYLCASSLFDRRYGYTFGSGTRLTVV.

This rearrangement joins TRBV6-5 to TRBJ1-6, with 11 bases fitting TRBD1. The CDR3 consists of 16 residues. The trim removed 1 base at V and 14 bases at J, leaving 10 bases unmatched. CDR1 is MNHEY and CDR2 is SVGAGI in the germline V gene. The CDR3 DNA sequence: TGTGCCAGCAGTTACTATCGGGGACAGGGGGAATTCACCCTCCACTTT. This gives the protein CASSYYRGQGEFTLHF.

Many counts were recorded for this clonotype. The DNA for the CDR3 is TGCAGCGTTGAATTCGGCCCCAGCGAGCAGTACTTC. Translating it yields CSVEFGPSEQYF. The chain employs TRBV29-1 and TRBJ2-7, with unresolved D. The ends were cut back, 2 bases at V and 6 bases at J, with 11 bases in the middle. CDR1 and CDR2 (germline): SQVTM, ANQGSEA. CDR3 length equals 12 residues.